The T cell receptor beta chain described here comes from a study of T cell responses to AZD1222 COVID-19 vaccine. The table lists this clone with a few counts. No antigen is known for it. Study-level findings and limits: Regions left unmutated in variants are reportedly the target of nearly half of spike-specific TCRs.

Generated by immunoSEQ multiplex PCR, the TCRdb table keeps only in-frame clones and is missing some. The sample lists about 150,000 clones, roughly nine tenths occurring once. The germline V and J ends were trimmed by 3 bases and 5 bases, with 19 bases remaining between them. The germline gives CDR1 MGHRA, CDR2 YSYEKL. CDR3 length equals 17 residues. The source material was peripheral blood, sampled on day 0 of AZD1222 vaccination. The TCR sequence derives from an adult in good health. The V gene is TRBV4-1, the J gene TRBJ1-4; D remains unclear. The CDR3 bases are TGCGCCAGCAGCCACCTAGGGCCCGGAGAGGGAAATGAAAAACTGTTTTTT. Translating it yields CASSHLGPGEGNEKLFF.